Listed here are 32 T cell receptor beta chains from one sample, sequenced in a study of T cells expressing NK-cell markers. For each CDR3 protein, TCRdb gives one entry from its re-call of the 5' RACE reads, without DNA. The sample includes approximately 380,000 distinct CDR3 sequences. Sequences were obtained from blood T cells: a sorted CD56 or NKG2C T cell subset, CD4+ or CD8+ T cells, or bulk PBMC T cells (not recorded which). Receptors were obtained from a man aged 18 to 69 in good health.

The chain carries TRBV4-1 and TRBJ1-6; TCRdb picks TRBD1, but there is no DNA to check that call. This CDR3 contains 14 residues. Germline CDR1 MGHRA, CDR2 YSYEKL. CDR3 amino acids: CASSQTGMGSPLHF.

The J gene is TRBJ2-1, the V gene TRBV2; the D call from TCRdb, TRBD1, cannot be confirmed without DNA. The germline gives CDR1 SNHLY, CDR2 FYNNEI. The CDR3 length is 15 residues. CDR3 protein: CASTPDRVGGNEQFF.

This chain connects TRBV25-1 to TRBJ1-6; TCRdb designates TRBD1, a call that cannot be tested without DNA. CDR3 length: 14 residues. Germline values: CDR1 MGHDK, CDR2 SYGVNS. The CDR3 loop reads CASSDTGYNSPLHF. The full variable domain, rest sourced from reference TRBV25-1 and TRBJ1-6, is EADIYQTPRYLVIGTGKKITLECSQTMGHDKMYWYQQDPGMELHLIHYSYGVNSTEKGDLSSESTVSRIRTEHFPLTLESARPSHTSQYLCASSDTGYNSPLHFGNGTRLTVT.

The CDR3 sequence: CSATRRGDEQFF. The rearrangement uses TRBV20-1 and TRBJ2-1. Germline-derived CDR1 and CDR2 are DFQATT and SNEGSKA (reference sequence). The CDR3 loop spans 12 amino acids.

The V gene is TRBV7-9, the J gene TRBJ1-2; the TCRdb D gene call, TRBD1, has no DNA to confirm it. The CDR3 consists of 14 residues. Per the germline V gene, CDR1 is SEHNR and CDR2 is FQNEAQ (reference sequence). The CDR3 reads CASSPRAEPGGYTF.

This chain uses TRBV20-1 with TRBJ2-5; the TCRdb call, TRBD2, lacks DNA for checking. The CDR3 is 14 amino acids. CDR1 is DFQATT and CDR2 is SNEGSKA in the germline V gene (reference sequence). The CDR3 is CSAPPRGYQETQYF.

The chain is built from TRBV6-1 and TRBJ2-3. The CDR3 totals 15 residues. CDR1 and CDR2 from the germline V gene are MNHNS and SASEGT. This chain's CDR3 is CASKTERQRTDTQYF.

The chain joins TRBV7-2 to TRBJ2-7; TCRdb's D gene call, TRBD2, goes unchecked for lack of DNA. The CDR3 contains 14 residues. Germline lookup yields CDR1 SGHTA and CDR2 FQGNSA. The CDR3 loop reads CASSSSGGDPQQYF. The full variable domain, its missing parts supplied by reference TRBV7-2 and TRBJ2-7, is GAGVSQSPSNKVTEKGKDVELRCDPISGHTALYWYRQSLGQGLEFLIYFQGNSAPDKSGLPSDRFSAERTGGSVSTLTIQRTQQEDSAVYLCASSSSGGDPQQYFGPGTRLTVT.

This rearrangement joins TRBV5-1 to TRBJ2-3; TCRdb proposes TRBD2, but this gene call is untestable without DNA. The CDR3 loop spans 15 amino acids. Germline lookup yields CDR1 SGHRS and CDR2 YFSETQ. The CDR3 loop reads CASSPVRGGTDTQYF.

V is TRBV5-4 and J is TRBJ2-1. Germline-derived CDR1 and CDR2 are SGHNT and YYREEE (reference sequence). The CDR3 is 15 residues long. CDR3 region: CASSLVVRSYNEQFF.

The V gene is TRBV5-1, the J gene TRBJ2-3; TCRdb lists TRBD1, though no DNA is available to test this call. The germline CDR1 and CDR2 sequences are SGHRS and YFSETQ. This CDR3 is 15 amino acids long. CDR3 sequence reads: CASSLAGGATDTQYF.

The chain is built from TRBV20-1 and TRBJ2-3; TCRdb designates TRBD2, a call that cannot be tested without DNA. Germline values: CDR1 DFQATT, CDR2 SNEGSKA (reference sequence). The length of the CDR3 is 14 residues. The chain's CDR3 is CSASRQGISITQYF.

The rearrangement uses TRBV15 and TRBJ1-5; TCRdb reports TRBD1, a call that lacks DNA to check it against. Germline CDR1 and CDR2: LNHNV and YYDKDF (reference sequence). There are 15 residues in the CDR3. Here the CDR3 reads CATSSRDRTYQPQHF.

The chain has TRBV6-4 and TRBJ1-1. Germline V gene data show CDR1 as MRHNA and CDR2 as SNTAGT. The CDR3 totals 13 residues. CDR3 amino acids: CASSLRVRDRAFF.

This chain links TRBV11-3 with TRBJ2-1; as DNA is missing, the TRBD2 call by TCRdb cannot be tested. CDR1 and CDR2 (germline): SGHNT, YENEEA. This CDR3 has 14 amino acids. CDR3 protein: CASSGGTNYNEQFF.

The CDR3 spells CASSYSGAGGLTEAFF. The chain employs TRBV6-5 and TRBJ1-1; TCRdb's D call, TRBD1, is unchecked because there is no DNA. Germline V gene data show CDR1 as MNHEY and CDR2 as SVGAGI. This CDR3 is built from 16 residues.

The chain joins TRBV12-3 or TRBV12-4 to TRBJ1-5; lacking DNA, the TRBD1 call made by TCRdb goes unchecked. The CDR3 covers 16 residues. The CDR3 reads CASKQGRGRTNQPQHF.

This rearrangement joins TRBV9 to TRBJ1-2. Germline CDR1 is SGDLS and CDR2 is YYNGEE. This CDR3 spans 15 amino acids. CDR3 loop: CASSVGQANSYGYTF.

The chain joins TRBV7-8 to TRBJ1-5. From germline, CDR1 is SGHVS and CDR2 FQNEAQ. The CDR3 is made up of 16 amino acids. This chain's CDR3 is CASSFSGTGGNQPQHF.

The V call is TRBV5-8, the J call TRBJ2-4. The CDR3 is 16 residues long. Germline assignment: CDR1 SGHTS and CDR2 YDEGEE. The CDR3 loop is CASSLAAGIAKNIQYF. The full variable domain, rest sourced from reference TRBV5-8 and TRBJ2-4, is EAGVTQSPTHLIKTRGQQATLRCSPISGHTSVYWYQQALGLGLQFLLWYDEGEERNRGNFPPRFSGRQFPNYSSELNVNALELEDSALYLCASSLAAGIAKNIQYFGAGTRLSVL.

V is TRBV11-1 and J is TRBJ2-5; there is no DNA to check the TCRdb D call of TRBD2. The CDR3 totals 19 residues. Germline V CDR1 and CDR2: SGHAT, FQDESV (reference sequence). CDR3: CASSSTGITSGGFKETQYF. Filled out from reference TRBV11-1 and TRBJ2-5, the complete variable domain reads EAEVAQSPRYKITEKSQAVAFWCDPISGHATLYWYRQILGQGPELLVQFQDESVVDDSQLPKDRFSAERLKGVDSTLKIQPAELGDSAMYLCASSSTGITSGGFKETQYFGPGTRLLVL.

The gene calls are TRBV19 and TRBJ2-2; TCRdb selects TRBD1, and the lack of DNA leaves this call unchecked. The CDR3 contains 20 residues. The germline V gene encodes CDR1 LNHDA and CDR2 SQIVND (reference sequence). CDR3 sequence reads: CASSTRFVRWTGGDTGELFF.

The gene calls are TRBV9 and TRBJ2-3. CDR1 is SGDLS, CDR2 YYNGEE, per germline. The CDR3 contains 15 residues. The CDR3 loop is CASSSAGRGTDTQYF. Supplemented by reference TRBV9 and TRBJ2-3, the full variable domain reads DSGVTQTPKHLITATGQRVTLRCSPRSGDLSVYWYQQSLDQGLQFLIQYYNGEERAKGNILERFSAQQFPDLHSELNLSSLELGDSALYFCASSSAGRGTDTQYFGPGTRLTVL.

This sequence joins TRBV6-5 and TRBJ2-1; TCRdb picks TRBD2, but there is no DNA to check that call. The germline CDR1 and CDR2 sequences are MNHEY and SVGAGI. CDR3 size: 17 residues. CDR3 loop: CASSYRGLAGGYNEQFF.

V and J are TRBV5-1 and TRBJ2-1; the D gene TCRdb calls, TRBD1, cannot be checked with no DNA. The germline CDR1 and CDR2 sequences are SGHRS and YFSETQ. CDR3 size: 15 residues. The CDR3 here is CASNPTVTAYNEQFF.

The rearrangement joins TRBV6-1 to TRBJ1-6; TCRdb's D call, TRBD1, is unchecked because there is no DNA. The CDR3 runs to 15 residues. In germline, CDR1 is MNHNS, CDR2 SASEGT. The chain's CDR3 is CASSRTGDTNSPLHF.

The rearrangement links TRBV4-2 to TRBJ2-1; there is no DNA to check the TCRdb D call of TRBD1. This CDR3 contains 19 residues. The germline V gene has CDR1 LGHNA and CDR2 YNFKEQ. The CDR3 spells CASSQDFGRALAGSGEQFF.

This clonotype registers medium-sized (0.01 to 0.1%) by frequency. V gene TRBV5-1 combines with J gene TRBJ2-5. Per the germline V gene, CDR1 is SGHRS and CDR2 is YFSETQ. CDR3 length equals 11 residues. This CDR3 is CASSLQETQYF.

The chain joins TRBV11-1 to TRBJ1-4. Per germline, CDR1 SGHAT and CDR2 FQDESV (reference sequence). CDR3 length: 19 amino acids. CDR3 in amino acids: CASSGDRAGGRATNEKLFF.

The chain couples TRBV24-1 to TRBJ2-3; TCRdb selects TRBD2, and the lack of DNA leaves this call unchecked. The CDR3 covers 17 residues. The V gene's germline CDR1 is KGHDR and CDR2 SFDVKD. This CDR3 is CATSPRTSGRGTDTQYF.

CDR3 loop: CSASLAGWTYGYTF. The chain recombines TRBV20-1 with TRBJ1-2. The CDR3 contains 14 residues. CDR1 and CDR2 from the germline V gene are DFQATT and SNEGSKA (reference sequence).

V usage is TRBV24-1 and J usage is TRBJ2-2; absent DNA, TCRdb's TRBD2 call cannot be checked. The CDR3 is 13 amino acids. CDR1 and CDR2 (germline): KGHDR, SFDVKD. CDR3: CATSGRHTGELFF.